This entry features one T cell receptor beta chain sequence. Its cognate antigen is unknown. This record comes from a study of beta chain features in type 1 diabetes. Turning to the study itself: Cell yields, gender and age were comparable in patients and healthy donors.

Study-level points and caveats: Amplification by PCR could prefer shorter templates, with the same effect in patients and controls. Shortening of TCRB CDR3s, moderate but significant, appeared in all four CD4+ subsets of Type 1 diabetes patients.

Sequenced material consisted of expressed TCRB transcripts (all of the isolated RNA was reverse transcribed). Clones were read by immunoSEQ multiplex PCR, and TCRdb kept only the in-frame ones, dropping some. Among some 660,000 clones listed, around 15% were seen once. This CDR3 has 13 residues. Trimming removed 7 bases at V and 0 bases at J, with 12 bases between. The germline CDR1 and CDR2 sequences are SQVTM and ANQGSEA. This receptor was identified in a man aged 18 to 29 with type 1 diabetes. Sequenced sample: naive CD4+ T cells from blood. The genes are TRBV29-1 and TRBJ1-1; D is perhaps TRBD1 (5 bases). The CDR3 nucleotides are TGCAGCGGATTGACAGATTTGAACACTGAAGCTTTCTTT. Translating gives CSGLTDLNTEAFF. Drawing the rest from reference TRBV29-1 and TRBJ1-1, the complete variable domain is SAVISQKPSRDICQRGTSLTIQCQVDSQVTMMFWYRQQPGQSLTLIATANQGSEATYESGFVIDKFPISRPNLTFSTLTVSNMSPEDSSIYLCSGLTDLNTEAFFGQGTRLTVV.